Below, 8 T cell receptor beta chains from the same sample are listed, as sequenced in a study of CD8+ T cells in alopecia areata. The treatment: oral pan-JAK inhibitor, 5-10 mg twice daily. Following RNA extraction, reverse transcription yielded cDNA that acted as the sequencing template. Assay: immunoSEQ multiplex PCR; the TCRdb copy retains only in-frame clones and omits some. Altogether under 300,000 clones are present, about 60% being singletons, with the ten largest covering about 0.93%. The input for sequencing was CD4+ T cells sorted from blood, taken at week 52, from a patient treated with tofacitinib. The source is a human donor with alopecia areata.

The chain carries TRBV2 and TRBJ1-5; D not certain. Germline loops: CDR1 SNHLY, CDR2 FYNNEI. V lost 6 bases, J lost 7 bases, and 13 bases lay in between. The CDR3 runs 13 residues. CDR3 in DNA: TGTGCCAGCAGAATTGGGAGTGTGCAGCCCCAGCATTTT. The encoded protein is CASRIGSVQPQHF. The full variable domain, in which reference TRBV2 and TRBJ1-5 provide the parts outside the CDR3, is EPEVTQTPSHQVTQMGQEVILRCVPISNHLYFYWYRQILGQKVEFLVSFYNNEISEKSEIFDDQFSVERPDGSNFTLKIRSTKLEDSAMYFCASRIGSVQPQHFGDGTRLSIL.

The sample holds a few counts of this clone. This chain links TRBV5-1 with TRBJ2-5; D perhaps matches TRBD1 (5 bases). Trimming left V 6 bases short and J 9 bases short, with 12 bases between. The CDR3 has 11 residues. The V gene's germline CDR1 is SGHRS and CDR2 YFSETQ. CDR3 coding DNA: TGCGCCAGCAAAGGTGAAGGGGCCCAGTACTTC. Its protein product is CASKGEGAQYF. The whole variable domain, remainder taken from reference TRBV5-1 and TRBJ2-5, is KAGVTQTPRYLIKTRGQQVTLSCSPISGHRSVSWYQQTPGQGLQFLFEYFSETQRNKGNFPGRFSGRQFSNSRSEMNVSTLELGDSALYLCASKGEGAQYFGPGTRLLVL.

The V gene is TRBV7-2, the J gene TRBJ2-7; D possibly corresponds to TRBD1 (6 bases). CDR1 and CDR2 from the germline V gene are SGHTA and FQGNSA. The ends were cut back, 5 bases at V and 3 bases at J, with 17 bases in the middle. The CDR3 has 15 amino acids. The chain's CDR3 is CASSPASGAYYEQYF. DNA of the CDR3: TGTGCCAGCAGCCCGGCGTCAGGGGCCTACTACGAGCAGTACTTC.

CDR3 coding DNA: TGTGCCAGCAGCTTACGCCCAGCGGGGGGGCCAGATGAGCAGTTCTTC. Amino acid sequence: CASSLRPAGGPDEQFF. V and J are TRBV7-3 and TRBJ2-1; 10 bases line up with TRBD2. V gave up 2 bases and J gave up 8 bases; unmatched junction bases: 9. CDR1 and CDR2 (germline): SGHTA, FQGTGA. CDR3 length: 16 amino acids.

J is TRBJ2-5 and V is TRBV6-5; no firm D call. This CDR3 spans 13 amino acids. The germline V and J ends were trimmed by 5 bases and 4 bases, with 11 bases remaining between them. Germline CDR1 and CDR2: MNHEY and SVGAGI. The CDR3 bases are TGTGCCAGCAGTATAGGGTTGTCAGAGACCCAGTACTTC. Its protein product is CASSIGLSETQYF.

V and J are TRBV7-2 and TRBJ2-5, with a tentative D call TRBD2 (6 bases). This CDR3 is 14 amino acids long. In germline, CDR1 is SGHTA, CDR2 FQGNSA. V was shortened by 4 bases and J by 5 bases, with 14 bases between the two germline ends. CDR3 loop: CASSSPGSWETQYF. CDR3 in DNA: TGTGCCAGCAGCTCCCCCGGGAGCTGGGAGACCCAGTACTTC.

This clone has only a few counts. This chain uses TRBV5-1 with TRBJ2-7; 12 bases are a match to TRBD2. V shed 7 bases, J shed 2 bases, and the junction held 10 bases outside the gene matches. CDR1 is SGHRS and CDR2 is YFSETQ in the germline V gene. The CDR3 runs 16 residues. CDR3 bases: TGCGCCAGCCGGCCCGGGACTAGCGGGCCTACCTACGAGCAGTACTTC. Residues: CASRPGTSGPTYEQYF.

The chain links TRBV29-1 to TRBJ2-7, with D possibly matching TRBD2 (5 bases). CDR1 SQVTM and CDR2 ANQGSEA come from the germline V gene. The V end lost 6 bases, the J end lost 0 bases, and 18 bases lay between the germline ends. The CDR3 loop spans 15 amino acids. CDR3 nucleotide sequence: TGCAGCGTGGGCCCTTCAACGGGGAGCTCCTACGAGCAGTACTTC. It specifies CSVGPSTGSSYEQYF.